These 11 T cell receptor beta chains originate from one sample sequenced in a study of radiotherapy plus CTLA-4 blockade in lung cancer. Only in-frame clones appear in the TCRdb table, and some are missing; sequencing was by immunoSEQ multiplex PCR. This table has approximately 95,000 clones, 80% to 85% appearing once. Sample: peripheral blood, taken from a patient treated with radiotherapy plus ipilimumab. The receptors were gathered from a human donor with non-small cell lung cancer who had a partial response to radiotherapy plus ipilimumab.

The rearrangement uses TRBV2 and TRBJ2-1; no definite D call. V lost 4 bases to trimming and J lost 7 bases, with 8 bases between them. CDR1 is SNHLY, CDR2 FYNNEI, per germline. This CDR3 region has 12 residues. CDR3: CASSGAVNEQFF. The CDR3 DNA sequence: TGTGCCAGCAGTGGGGCTGTAAATGAGCAGTTCTTC. Full variable domain (outside the CDR3, taken from reference TRBV2 and TRBJ2-1): EPEVTQTPSHQVTQMGQEVILRCVPISNHLYFYWYRQILGQKVEFLVSFYNNEISEKSEIFDDQFSVERPDGSNFTLKIRSTKLEDSAMYFCASSGAVNEQFFGPGTRLTVL.

This clone occurred a few times. V and J are TRBV7-2 and TRBJ2-5; TRBD1 might be the D (6 bases). Per the germline V gene, CDR1 is SGHTA and CDR2 is FQGNSA. The germline V and J ends were trimmed by 5 bases and 5 bases, with 15 bases remaining between them. The CDR3 runs 14 residues. The CDR3 protein is CASSAQQGSETQYF. CDR3 in DNA: TGTGCCAGCAGCGCGCAACAGGGATCGGAGACCCAGTACTTC.

The rearrangement links TRBV15 to TRBJ2-7, with a weak D call TRBD2 (5 bases). Germline lookup yields CDR1 LNHNV and CDR2 YYDKDF (reference sequence). This CDR3 is built from 14 residues. V lost 0 bases to trimming and J lost 11 bases, with 17 bases between them. The CDR3 DNA is TGTGCCACCAGCAGAGACGGCCTCCACGAGGGAGAGTACTTC. As protein: CATSRDGLHEGEYF.

The gene calls are TRBV28 and TRBJ2-7; unclear D gene. Germline values: CDR1 MDHEN, CDR2 SYDVKM. The CDR3 sequence is 12 residues long. V was shortened by 4 bases and J by 2 bases, with 6 bases between the two germline ends. CDR3 region: CASSYYTYEQYF. DNA of the CDR3: TGTGCCAGCAGTTATTATACCTACGAGCAGTACTTC. Supplemented by reference TRBV28 and TRBJ2-7, the full variable domain reads DVKVTQSSRYLVKRTGEKVFLECVQDMDHENMFWYRQDPGLGLRLIYFSYDVKMKEKGDIPEGYSVSREKKERFSLILESASTNQTSMYLCASSYYTYEQYFGPGTRLTVT.

The V and J genes are TRBV7-3 and TRBJ2-3; maybe TRBD1 (6 bases). Germline V gene data show CDR1 as SGHTA and CDR2 as FQGTGA. The CDR3 is made up of 14 amino acids. Trimming took off 5 bases at V and 2 bases at J, with 11 bases between the two ends. CDR3 nucleotides: TGTGCCAGCAGCCCGGGACATTCCACAGATACGCAGTATTTT. Amino acid sequence: CASSPGHSTDTQYF.

The chain employs TRBV4-2 and TRBJ1-2; no firm D call. Per germline, CDR1 LGHNA and CDR2 YNFKEQ. CDR3 length equals 13 residues. Trimming removed 0 bases at V and 4 bases at J, with 6 bases between. In nucleotides, the CDR3 is TGTGCCAGCAGCCAAGAAGCGGCCTATGGCTACACCTTC. Protein product: CASSQEAAYGYTF.

The chain uses TRBV21-1 and TRBJ2-1; the listed D gene, TRBD1, was not tested against the DNA. TRBV21-1 is a pseudogene segment. The CDR3 contains 16 residues. The CDR3 nucleotides read TGTGCCAGCAGCATACAGGGTCGGGACCTAGACAATGAGCAGTTCTTC. It codes for CASSIQGRDLDNEQFF.

The CDR3 region has the DNA TGTGCCAGCAAGACCTTCGTTGGGGGGGTTCAGCCCCAGCATTTT. Translated, it gives CASKTFVGGVQPQHF. This chain links TRBV28 with TRBJ1-5; possible D gene TRBD1, 5 bases. Trimming removed 7 bases from V and 6 bases from J, with 19 bases in between. CDR3 length equals 15 residues. Germline V lookup: CDR1 MDHEN, CDR2 SYDVKM.

The V gene is TRBV11-3, the J gene TRBJ2-1; 14 bases fit TRBD2. Germline V gene lookup returns CDR1 SGHNT and CDR2 YENEEA. Germline trimming cut 2 bases from V and 9 bases from J; bases unmatched to any gene: 3. The CDR3 runs 15 residues. This chain's CDR3 is CASSLWGLAGAEQFF. CDR3 DNA sequence: TGTGCCAGCAGCTTATGGGGACTAGCGGGAGCTGAGCAGTTCTTC.

The chain combines TRBV5-1 with TRBJ2-3; 7 positions agree with TRBD2. Germline assignment: CDR1 SGHRS and CDR2 YFSETQ. The trim removed 3 bases at V and 2 bases at J, leaving 6 bases unmatched. This CDR3 contains 15 residues. The CDR3 sequence: CASSSGLLSTDTQYF. Here the CDR3 DNA reads TGCGCCAGCAGCTCGGGACTACTTTCCACAGATACGCAGTATTTT.

The CDR3, as DNA: TGTGCCAGTAGTGACCGGCGACAGGGGGCTACCCTCAATCAGCCCCAGCATTTT. Its protein product is CASSDRRQGATLNQPQHF. V usage is TRBV19 and J usage is TRBJ1-5; TRBD1 aligns across 10 bases. The CDR3 is made up of 18 amino acids. The V segment lost 5 bases and the J segment 3 bases; nucleotides outside the gene matches: 13. In germline, CDR1 is LNHDA, CDR2 SQIVND (reference sequence).